The 27 T cell receptor beta chains in this list originate from one sample, sequenced in a study of T cells after yellow fever vaccination (dated by TCRdb to between 2019 and 2020). Library preparation used 5' RACE. Sequenced on an Illumina NovaSeq 6000. TCRdb took the public reads, trimmed them with fastp at Q25, ran MiXCR for clone calling and kept in-frame beta chains. Each record represents a unique CDR3 protein, reported with the most common genes and DNA among its rows. This sample is represented by about 340,000 distinct CDR3 sequences; roughly 4.3% of them were singletons. 20% to 25% of the sample rests with the top ten. The sample's treatment or condition label, decoded: live attenuated yellow fever vaccine strain. The sequencing here drew on PBMCs, taken 5 days after the yellow fever booster vaccination. The receptors come from a man between 18 and 29 years old who received the YFV17D yellow fever vaccine.

This clonotype was seen a handful of times. This rearrangement joins TRBV12-3 or TRBV12-4 to TRBJ1-2; the D is unclear. V dropped 5 bases and J dropped 4 bases, with 8 bases sitting between them. The CDR3 loop spans 12 amino acids. DNA of the CDR3: TGTGCCAGCAGTACCTCTCCCTATGGCTACACCTTC. Translated, it gives CASSTSPYGYTF.

This rearrangement joins TRBV6-5 to TRBJ2-1; D may match TRBD1 or TRBD2 (5 bases each). Looked up from germline, CDR1 is MNHEY and CDR2 is SVGAGI. This CDR3 is 14 amino acids long. Trimming removed 3 bases at V and 6 bases at J, with 12 bases between. CDR3 nucleotide sequence: TGTGCCAGCAGTTATGGTGGTGGGGGCAATGAGCAGTTCTTC. Amino acids: CASSYGGGGNEQFF.

This clonotype was seen a handful of times. The V and J genes are TRBV4-1 and TRBJ2-1; 7 bases match TRBD1. CDR1 is MGHRA, CDR2 YSYEKL, per germline. Germline trimming cut 3 bases from V and 8 bases from J; bases unmatched to any gene: 7. This CDR3 is built from 14 residues. CDR3 residues: CASSQPDRADEQFF. The CDR3 bases are TGCGCCAGCAGCCAGCCTGACAGGGCCGATGAGCAGTTCTTC.

A word on this clonotype: A much larger clonotype is one base distant, so this may be a read error. The chain combines TRBV7-9 with TRBJ2-7; no reliable D call. The CDR3 extends over 18 amino acids. Trimming took off 1 base at V and 0 bases at J, with 19 bases between the two ends. CDR1 and CDR2 (germline): SEHNR, FQNEAQ (reference sequence). The CDR3 is CASSLDSEPRGDSYEQYV. Here the CDR3 DNA reads TGTGCCAGCAGCTTAGACTCCGAACCCCGTGGGGACTCCTACGAGCAGTACGTC.

The chain recombines TRBV19 with TRBJ2-1, with 9 bases aligning to TRBD2. V lost 8 bases and J lost 8; bases outside the gene matches: 7. The CDR3 contains 13 residues. Germline lookup yields CDR1 LNHDA and CDR2 SQIVND (reference sequence). Here the CDR3 DNA reads TGTGCCAGTGCGGCGGGGGGGCTCGATGAGCAGTTCTTC. As protein: CASAAGGLDEQFF.

The rearrangement links TRBV7-9 to TRBJ1-2; a weak D match, TRBD1 (6 bases). Germline loops: CDR1 SEHNR, CDR2 FQNEAQ (reference sequence). V was cut by 4 bases and J by 9 bases, with 15 bases left in between. This CDR3 is built from 13 residues. The CDR3 here is CASSSTGYASYTF. In DNA, the CDR3 is TGTGCCAGCAGCTCGACAGGCTACGCGAGCTACACCTTC.

This clonotype was counted many times. The chain uses TRBV5-4 and TRBJ1-2; 9 bases are shared with TRBD1. Germline V gene data show CDR1 as SGHNT and CDR2 as YYREEE (reference sequence). V lost 3 bases and J lost 6; bases outside the gene matches: 9. This CDR3 region has 15 residues. CDR3 residues: CASSSGTGLWNGYTF. The CDR3 nucleotides read TGTGCCAGCAGCTCGGGGACAGGGCTTTGGAATGGCTACACCTTC.

This clonotype was seen more than once but under ten times. The gene calls are TRBV2 and TRBJ2-1; TRBD1 aligns across 9 bases. V shed 8 bases and J 4 bases; nucleotides not matched to a gene: 9. The CDR3 extends over 15 amino acids. CDR1 is SNHLY and CDR2 is FYNNEI in the germline V gene. CDR3: CASHSGTGTYNEQFF. Here the CDR3 DNA reads TGTGCCAGCCACTCAGGGACAGGGACTTACAATGAGCAGTTCTTC.

The chain's CDR3 is CASSYSRKDSNCETQYF. The CDR3 nucleotides are TGTGCCAGCAGTTATTCGCGGAAAGACAGTAACTGTGAGACCCAGTACTTC. The rearrangement joins TRBV6-9 to TRBJ2-5, with a possible D match to TRBD1 (5 bases). The CDR3 extends over 17 amino acids. The ends were cut back, 0 bases at V and 5 bases at J, with 19 bases in the middle. CDR1 and CDR2 from the germline V gene are MNHGY and SVAAGI.

This clonotype occurred many times. The rearrangement links TRBV7-8 to TRBJ2-7, with D unclear. The V gene lost 3 bases and the J gene lost 1 base, with 1 base spanning the gap. This CDR3 region has 11 residues. CDR1 and CDR2 from the germline V gene are SGHVS and FQNEAQ. The CDR3 protein is CASSLSYEQYV. CDR3 DNA sequence: TGTGCCAGCAGCTTGTCCTACGAGCAGTACGTC.

V and J are TRBV12-3 or TRBV12-4 and TRBJ1-1; the D is unclear. The CDR3 is 14 residues long. V dropped 6 bases and J dropped 4 bases, with 15 bases sitting between them. Written as DNA, the CDR3 is TGTGCCAGCAGCCTCCAATCGGCCATCACTGAAGCTTTCTTT. Translating it yields CASSLQSAITEAFF.

This clonotype was found a few times. This chain links TRBV7-7 with TRBJ2-1; perhaps TRBD1 as D (5 bases). The V end was cut by 5 bases, the J end by 3 bases, with 14 bases between. Germline V CDR1 and CDR2: SSHAT, FNYEAQ (reference sequence). The CDR3 loop spans 15 amino acids. The CDR3 protein is CASSLGQGNYNEQFF. CDR3 coding DNA: TGTGCCAGCAGCCTCGGCCAGGGCAACTACAATGAGCAGTTCTTC.

In this sample, this clonotype turned up many times. The genes are TRBV7-2 and TRBJ1-3; tentative D call: TRBD1 (5 bases). The V gene lost 5 bases and the J gene lost 3 bases, with 8 bases spanning the gap. CDR1 is SGHTA and CDR2 is FQGNSA in the germline V gene. This CDR3 spans 13 amino acids. Here the CDR3 DNA reads TGTGCCAGCAGCCTGGGGCTTGGAAACACCATATATTTT. The encoded protein is CASSLGLGNTIYF.

This rearrangement joins TRBV5-1 to TRBJ2-7, with TRBD1 identical over 9 bases. The CDR3 is 15 amino acids. The trim removed 5 bases at V and 0 bases at J, leaving 6 bases unmatched. In germline, CDR1 is SGHRS, CDR2 YFSETQ. This CDR3 reads CASSYGQGNSYEQYF. The CDR3 DNA follows: TGCGCCAGCAGTTACGGACAGGGGAACTCCTACGAGCAGTACTTC.

This clonotype was picked up a small number of times. The rearrangement links TRBV19 to TRBJ2-2, with D possibly matching TRBD2 (6 bases). V lost 10 bases to trimming and J lost 6 bases, with 21 bases between them. This CDR3 has 15 amino acids. The germline V gene has CDR1 LNHDA and CDR2 SQIVND (reference sequence). Written as DNA, the CDR3 is TGTGCCACCTCGCAGGTTGGAGGGGTCGCCGGGGAGCTGTTTTTT. This sequence encodes CATSQVGGVAGELFF.

In its sample, this clonotype was seen many times. V and J are TRBV4-1 and TRBJ2-7; D ambiguous. The CDR3 length is 13 residues. The V gene lost 1 base and the J gene lost 0 bases, with 4 bases spanning the gap. Looked up from germline, CDR1 is MGHRA and CDR2 is YSYEKL. Written as DNA, the CDR3 is TGCGCCAGCAGCCAAGGGACCTCCTACGAGCAGTACGTC. It translates to CASSQGTSYEQYV.

This clonotype was counted a few times. The CDR3 DNA follows: TGTGCCAGCAGCCACTACCGGGACACAGATACGCAGTATTTT. Protein product: CASSHYRDTDTQYF. This rearrangement joins TRBV3-1 to TRBJ2-3; tentative D call: TRBD2 (5 bases). Trimming pared 3 bases from V and 2 bases from J, leaving 9 bases between. The CDR3 loop spans 14 amino acids. Germline lookup yields CDR1 LGHDT and CDR2 YNNKEL (reference sequence).

This clonotype has only a few counts. The chain links TRBV6-2 or TRBV6-3 to TRBJ2-5; D perhaps matches TRBD1 (6 bases). This CDR3 spans 16 amino acids. Germline loops: CDR1 MNHEY, CDR2 SVGEGT. V dropped 6 bases and J dropped 0 bases, with 17 bases sitting between them. CDR3 nucleotide sequence: TGTGCCAGCAGCCCAAGTTCGACAGGAAACCAAGAGACCCAGTACTTC. Translated: CASSPSSTGNQETQYF.

Ten or more counts support this clonotype. The rearrangement joins TRBV5-1 to TRBJ2-3; D is uncertain. The germline V and J ends were trimmed by 0 bases and 1 base, with 12 bases remaining between them. The germline V gene encodes CDR1 SGHRS and CDR2 YFSETQ. The CDR3 extends over 16 amino acids. The DNA for the CDR3 is TGCGCCAGCAGCTTGGAGGGCGGAGAAGGCACAGATACGCAGTATTTT. Translated: CASSLEGGEGTDTQYF.

The genes are TRBV5-1 and TRBJ2-7; 8 positions agree with TRBD2. The germline V gene has CDR1 SGHRS and CDR2 YFSETQ. This CDR3 comprises 14 residues. J lost 2 bases, V lost 2 bases, and 3 bases had no gene match. CDR3 sequence (DNA): TGCGCCAGCAGCTTTAGCGGGGATGCCTACGAGCAGTACTTC. Its translation: CASSFSGDAYEQYF.

About this clonotype itself: An end of the junction differs from the germline gene, which may be a read error. The J gene is TRBJ2-1, the V gene TRBV7-6; 7 nucleotides line up with TRBD1. The germline CDR1 and CDR2 sequences are SGHVS and FNYEAQ. This CDR3 comprises 14 residues. The CDR3 DNA reads as TGTGCTAGCAGCCCCCAAGGGACAGTCAATGAGCAGTTCTTC. It is translated as CASSPQGTVNEQFF.

This chain uses TRBV5-4 with TRBJ2-4; 11 bases are a match to TRBD1. Per the germline V gene, CDR1 is SGHNT and CDR2 is YYREEE (reference sequence). The CDR3 spans 15 residues. Trimming removed 3 bases from V and 8 bases from J; junction bases left unmatched: 7. The CDR3 nucleotides read TGTGCCAGCAGCTCGGGACAGGGGGGGGTGGACATTCAGTACTTC. It specifies CASSSGQGGVDIQYF.

The gene calls are TRBV4-2 and TRBJ1-6; D gene unclear. Trimming stripped 1 base from V and 2 bases from J, with 12 bases between. The CDR3 runs 17 residues. Germline CDR1 LGHNA, CDR2 YNFKEQ. This CDR3 reads CASSQASHKTYNSPLHF. The CDR3 coding sequence is TGTGCCAGCAGCCAAGCCTCACACAAGACCTATAATTCACCCCTCCACTTT.

This clonotype was seen at least ten times. The rearrangement links TRBV20-1 to TRBJ2-3, with TRBD1 as a possible D gene (5 bases). Trimming pared 5 bases from V and 0 bases from J, leaving 12 bases between. This CDR3 has 14 residues. Germline CDR1 reads DFQATT; CDR2 reads SNEGSKA (reference sequence). CDR3 DNA sequence: TGCAGTGCTGGACGGACACAGAGCACAGATACGCAGTATTTT. As protein: CSAGRTQSTDTQYF.

This clonotype has a count of ten or more. Written as DNA, the CDR3 is TGTGCCAGCAGCTTGGCCCGAAGGGGGCGCGAAGCTTTCTTT. It encodes CASSLARRGREAFF. The chain couples TRBV5-6 to TRBJ1-1; TRBD1 matches 7 bases. Germline CDR1 SGHDT, CDR2 YYEEEE. CDR3 length: 14 residues. V lost 0 bases to trimming and J lost 8 bases; unmatched junction nucleotides: 7.

The chain employs TRBV19 and TRBJ1-1; no firm D call. Per the germline V gene, CDR1 is LNHDA and CDR2 is SQIVND (reference sequence). The CDR3 totals 14 residues. V gave up 2 bases and J gave up 0 bases, with 7 bases separating them. The CDR3 here is CASSISNMNTEAFF. In DNA form, the CDR3 reads TGTGCCAGTAGTATAAGCAACATGAACACTGAAGCTTTCTTT.

The chain couples TRBV6-5 to TRBJ2-2, with 12 bases matching TRBD1. V shed 2 bases, J shed 7 bases, and the junction held 11 bases outside the gene matches. The CDR3 runs to 18 residues. From germline, CDR1 is MNHEY and CDR2 SVGAGI. CDR3 residues: CASSYRLPGQGAGGELFF. The DNA of the CDR3 is TGTGCCAGCAGTTACCGGCTACCGGGACAGGGGGCAGGCGGGGAGCTGTTTTTT.